This record covers a single T cell receptor beta chain. The sample originates from a study of blood T cell repertoires in COVID-19. The wider study: Samples taken during acute and convalescent COVID-19 were collected in the United States, Italy and Spain.

V shed 5 bases and J 6 bases; nucleotides not matched to a gene: 12. Germline V CDR1 and CDR2: MNHEY, SVGAGI. This CDR3 comprises 15 residues. The study recruited people aged 18 to 89 years across about two dozen US areas. During the 2 weeks before they entered the study, exposed participants had met someone with a PCR-confirmed or clinician-diagnosed COVID-19 case. In the study's own analysis: Amplification with reference gene primers provided the estimates of nucleated cell counts. Repertoires were generated with immunoSEQ multiplex PCR, while TCRdb's copy carries only in-frame clones and drops some. V and J calls and clone size follow that table, whereas D and trimming were derived from the DNA. The sample carries some 200,000 clones, around 82% recorded once.

Sequenced: PBMCs or T cells enriched from blood (not recorded which). The chain carries TRBV6-5 and TRBJ1-2; 7 bases agree with TRBD1. This sequence originates from a woman in her fifties or sixties who had been exposed to COVID-19. CDR3 DNA: TGTGCCAGCAGTCCTTCTCCGAGACAGGGTAATGGCTACACCTTC. Its protein is CASSPSPRQGNGYTF.